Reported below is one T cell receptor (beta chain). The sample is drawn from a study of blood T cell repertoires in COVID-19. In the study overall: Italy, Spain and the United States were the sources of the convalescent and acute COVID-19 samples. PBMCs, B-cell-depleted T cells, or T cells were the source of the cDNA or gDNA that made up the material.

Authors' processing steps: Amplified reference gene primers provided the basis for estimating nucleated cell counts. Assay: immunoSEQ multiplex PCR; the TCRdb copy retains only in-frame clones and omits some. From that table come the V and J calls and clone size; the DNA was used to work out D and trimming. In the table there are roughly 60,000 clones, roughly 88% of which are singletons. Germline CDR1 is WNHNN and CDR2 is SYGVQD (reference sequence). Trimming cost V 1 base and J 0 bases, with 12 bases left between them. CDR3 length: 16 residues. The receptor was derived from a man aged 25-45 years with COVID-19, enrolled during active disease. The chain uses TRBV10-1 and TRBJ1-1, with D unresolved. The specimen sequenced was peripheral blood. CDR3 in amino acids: CASSEFGSGLNTEAFF. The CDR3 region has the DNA TGCGCCAGCAGTGAGTTCGGTTCTGGGCTGAACACTGAAGCTTTCTTT.